The clone carrying this TCR beta chain was detected a few times. The source of the sample is a study of T-cell reconstitution after alpha-beta-depleted transplantation in children. This CDR3 region has 14 residues. Germline V gene lookup returns CDR1 SGHDN and CDR2 FVKESK. The V end lost 1 base, the J end lost 1 base, and 4 bases lay between the germline ends. During its preparation, the TCRbeta library received unique molecular identifiers. MiXCR, run by TCRdb on the PCR reads, gives a single entry per CDR3 protein. This sample has 490,000 or so distinct CDR3 sequences, with about 12% found just once.

Material: PBMCs from the stem cell graft donor, obtained from the stem cell graft. The V call is TRBV14, the J call TRBJ2-2; D remains unclear. This receptor was identified in a human donor who donated a stem cell graft to a child with combined immunodeficiency. The CDR3 region has the DNA TGTGCCAGCAGCCAAGCTGGGAACACCGGGGAGCTGTTTTTT. Translated, it gives CASSQAGNTGELFF.